This T cell receptor beta chain comes out of a study of T cells after yellow fever vaccination. Study results and limitations: Secondary responses were weaker yet peaked faster, day 5 versus 15.

Notes on this clonotype: Its antigen remains unknown.

TCRdb analysed the 5' RACE reads with MiXCR anew, one entry per CDR3 protein. The sample yields some 500,000 distinct CDR3 sequences, less than 15% seen once. CDR1 and CDR2 from the germline V gene are MNHEY and SVGAGI. Between the trimmed V and J ends, which lost 6 bases and 12 bases, there was a span of 14 bases. The CDR3 has 11 amino acids. This sequence joins TRBV6-5 and TRBJ1-2; D gene unclear. This receptor was obtained from a man aged 25 to 40 who received the YFV17D yellow fever vaccine. This specimen consisted of PBMCs, obtained on the day of the yellow fever booster vaccination. CDR3 nucleotides: TGTGCCAGCAGGGCGGGCGGAGCCCACACCTTC. It specifies CASRAGGAHTF.